This T cell receptor beta chain was identified in a study of OX40 agonist ivuxolimab in advanced cancers. Germline trimming cut 3 bases from V and 4 bases from J; bases unmatched to any gene: 8. Germline loops: CDR1 MNHEY, CDR2 SMNVEV (reference sequence). This CDR3 has 15 amino acids. With respect to this clone: The target antigen is unknown.

Findings of the study overall: On average, CD8+ T cells had more expanded clones than CD4+.

Profiling relied on immunoSEQ multiplex PCR, and the TCRdb table lists in-frame clones only, not all of them. Here the sample spans about 54,000 clones, 85% to 95% being singletons. This chain connects TRBV27 to TRBJ1-2; 7 nucleotides match TRBD1. The sequence came from an adult with an advanced solid tumor such as melanoma, head and neck, liver or kidney cancer. The sample in question was CD4+ or CD8+ T cells sorted from blood, obtained in a trial of the OX40 agonist ivuxolimab. The CDR3 is CASSFAGGMGYGYTF. CDR3 nucleotides: TGTGCCAGCAGTTTCGCAGGGGGAATGGGCTATGGCTACACCTTC.